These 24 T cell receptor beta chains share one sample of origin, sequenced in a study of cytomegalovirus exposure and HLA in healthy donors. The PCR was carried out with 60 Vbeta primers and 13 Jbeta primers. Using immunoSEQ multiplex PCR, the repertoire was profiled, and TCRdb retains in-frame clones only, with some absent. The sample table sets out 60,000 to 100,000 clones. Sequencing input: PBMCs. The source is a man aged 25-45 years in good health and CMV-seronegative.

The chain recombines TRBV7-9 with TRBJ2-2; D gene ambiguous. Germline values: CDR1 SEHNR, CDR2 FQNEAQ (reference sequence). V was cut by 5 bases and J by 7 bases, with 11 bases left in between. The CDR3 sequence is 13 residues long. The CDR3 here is CASSRTELGELFF. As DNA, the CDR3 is TGTGCCAGCAGCCGAACCGAACTCGGGGAGCTGTTTTTT.

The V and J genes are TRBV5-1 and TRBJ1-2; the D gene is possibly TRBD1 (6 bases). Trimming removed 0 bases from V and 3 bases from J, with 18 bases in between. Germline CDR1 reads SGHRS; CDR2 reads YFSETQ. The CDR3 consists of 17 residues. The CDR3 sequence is CASSLDHREGDHYGYTF. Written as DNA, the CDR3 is TGCGCCAGCAGCTTGGATCATCGGGAGGGGGATCACTATGGCTACACCTTC.

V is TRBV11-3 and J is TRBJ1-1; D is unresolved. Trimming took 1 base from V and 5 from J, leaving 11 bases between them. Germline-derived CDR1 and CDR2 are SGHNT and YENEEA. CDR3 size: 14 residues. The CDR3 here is CASSLGLGRTEAFF. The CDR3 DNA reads TGTGCCAGCAGCTTAGGTCTTGGGAGAACTGAAGCTTTCTTT.

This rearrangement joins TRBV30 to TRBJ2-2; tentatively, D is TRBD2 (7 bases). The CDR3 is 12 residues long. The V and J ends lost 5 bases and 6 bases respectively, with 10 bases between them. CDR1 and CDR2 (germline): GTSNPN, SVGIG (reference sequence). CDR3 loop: CAWWEGAGELFF. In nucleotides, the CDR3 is TGTGCCTGGTGGGAGGGGGCCGGGGAGCTGTTTTTT.

CDR3 nucleotide sequence: TGTGCCAGCAGCCCCGACCCGGCTAGCGGGCGATACGAGCAGTACTTC. Translation gives CASSPDPASGRYEQYF. This rearrangement joins TRBV7-6 to TRBJ2-7, with 8 positions matching TRBD2. This CDR3 has 16 residues. From germline, CDR1 is SGHVS and CDR2 FNYEAQ. J lost 4 bases, V lost 5 bases, and 13 bases had no gene match.

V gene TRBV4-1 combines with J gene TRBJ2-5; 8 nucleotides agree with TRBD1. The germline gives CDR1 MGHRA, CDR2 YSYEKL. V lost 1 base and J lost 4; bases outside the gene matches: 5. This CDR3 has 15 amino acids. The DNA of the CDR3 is TGCGCCAGCAGCCAAGTTTGGACAGGGCGAGAGACCCAGTACTTC. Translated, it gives CASSQVWTGRETQYF.

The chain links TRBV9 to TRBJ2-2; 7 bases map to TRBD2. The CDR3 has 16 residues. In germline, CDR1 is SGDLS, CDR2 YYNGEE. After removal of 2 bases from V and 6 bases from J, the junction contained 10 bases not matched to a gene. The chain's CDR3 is CASSVGRGRTPGELFF. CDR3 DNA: TGTGCCAGCAGCGTTGGGAGGGGCCGGACCCCCGGGGAGCTGTTTTTT. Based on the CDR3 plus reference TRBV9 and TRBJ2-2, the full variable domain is DSGVTQTPKHLITATGQRVTLRCSPRSGDLSVYWYQQSLDQGLQFLIQYYNGEERAKGNILERFSAQQFPDLHSELNLSSLELGDSALYFCASSVGRGRTPGELFFGEGSRLTVL.

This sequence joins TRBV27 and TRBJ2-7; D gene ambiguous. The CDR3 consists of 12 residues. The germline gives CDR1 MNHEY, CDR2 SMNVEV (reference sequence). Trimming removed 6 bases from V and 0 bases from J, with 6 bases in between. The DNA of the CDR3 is TGTGCCAGCAGCCGCGGCTCCTACGAGCAGTACTTC. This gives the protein CASSRGSYEQYF.

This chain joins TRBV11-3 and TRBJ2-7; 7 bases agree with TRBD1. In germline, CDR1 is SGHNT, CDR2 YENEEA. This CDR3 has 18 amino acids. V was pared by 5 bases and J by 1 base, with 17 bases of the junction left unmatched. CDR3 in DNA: TGTGCCAGCAGCCCAGAAGGGTGGTATATGGGACAGTCCTACGAGCAGTACTTC. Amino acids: CASSPEGWYMGQSYEQYF.

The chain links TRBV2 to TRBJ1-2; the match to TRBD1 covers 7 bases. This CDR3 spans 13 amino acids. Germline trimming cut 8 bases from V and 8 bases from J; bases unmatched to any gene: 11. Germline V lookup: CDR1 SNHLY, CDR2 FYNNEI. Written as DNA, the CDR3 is TGTGCCAGCGTGAGAGAGACAGGGTTAGGCTACACCTTC. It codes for CASVRETGLGYTF.

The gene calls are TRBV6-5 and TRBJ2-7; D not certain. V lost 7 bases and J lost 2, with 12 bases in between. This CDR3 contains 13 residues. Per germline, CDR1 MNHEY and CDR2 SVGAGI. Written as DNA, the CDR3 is TGTGCCAGCATGGGCATATCAACCTACGAGCAGTACTTC. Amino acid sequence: CASMGISTYEQYF.

The CDR3 loop is CASTWAGGLGETQYF. The DNA of the CDR3 is TGTGCCAGCACTTGGGCGGGGGGGCTTGGAGAGACCCAGTACTTC. V usage is TRBV6-1 and J usage is TRBJ2-5; TRBD2 agrees at 9 bases. The CDR3 is 15 residues long. From germline, CDR1 is MNHNS and CDR2 SASEGT. With 7 bases clipped from V and 4 bases from J, the junction kept 10 bases outside the gene matches.

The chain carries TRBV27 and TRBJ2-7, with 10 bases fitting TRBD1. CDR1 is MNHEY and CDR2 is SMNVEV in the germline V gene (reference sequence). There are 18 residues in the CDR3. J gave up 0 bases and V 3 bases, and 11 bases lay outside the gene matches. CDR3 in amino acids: CASSFSGTGATSSYEQYF. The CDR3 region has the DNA TGTGCCAGCAGTTTTTCGGGGACAGGGGCCACGAGCTCCTACGAGCAGTACTTC.

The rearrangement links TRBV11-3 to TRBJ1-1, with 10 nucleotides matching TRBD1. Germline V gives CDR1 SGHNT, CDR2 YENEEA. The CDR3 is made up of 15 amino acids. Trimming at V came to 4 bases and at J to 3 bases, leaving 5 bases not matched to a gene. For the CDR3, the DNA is TGTGCCAGCAGCTCGGGACAGGGGCGAGACACTGAAGCTTTCTTT. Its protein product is CASSSGQGRDTEAFF. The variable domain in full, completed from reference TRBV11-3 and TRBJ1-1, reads EAGVVQSPRYKIIEKKQPVAFWCNPISGHNTLYWYLQNLGQGPELLIRYENEEAVDDSQLPKDRFSAERLKGVDSTLKIQPAELGDSAVYLCASSSGQGRDTEAFFGQGTRLTVV.

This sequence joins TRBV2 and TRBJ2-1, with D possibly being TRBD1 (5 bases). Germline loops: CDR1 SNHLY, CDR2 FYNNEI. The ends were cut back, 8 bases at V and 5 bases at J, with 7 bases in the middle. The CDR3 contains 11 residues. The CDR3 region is CASYRNNEQFF. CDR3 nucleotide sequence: TGTGCCAGCTACAGGAACAATGAGCAGTTCTTC. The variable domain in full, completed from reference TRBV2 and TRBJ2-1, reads EPEVTQTPSHQVTQMGQEVILRCVPISNHLYFYWYRQILGQKVEFLVSFYNNEISEKSEIFDDQFSVERPDGSNFTLKIRSTKLEDSAMYFCASYRNNEQFFGPGTRLTVL.

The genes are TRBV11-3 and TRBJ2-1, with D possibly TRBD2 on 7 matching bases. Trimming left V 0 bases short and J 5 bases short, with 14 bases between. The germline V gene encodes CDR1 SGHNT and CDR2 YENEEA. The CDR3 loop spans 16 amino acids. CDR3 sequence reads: CASSLDLQGGDNEQFF. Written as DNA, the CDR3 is TGTGCCAGCAGCTTAGATCTACAGGGAGGGGACAATGAGCAGTTCTTC.

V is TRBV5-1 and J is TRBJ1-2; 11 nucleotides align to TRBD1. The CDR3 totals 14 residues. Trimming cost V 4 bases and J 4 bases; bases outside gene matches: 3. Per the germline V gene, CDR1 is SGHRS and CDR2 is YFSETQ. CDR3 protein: CASSAGTGGYGYTF. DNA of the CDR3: TGCGCCAGCAGCGCCGGGACAGGGGGCTATGGCTACACCTTC.

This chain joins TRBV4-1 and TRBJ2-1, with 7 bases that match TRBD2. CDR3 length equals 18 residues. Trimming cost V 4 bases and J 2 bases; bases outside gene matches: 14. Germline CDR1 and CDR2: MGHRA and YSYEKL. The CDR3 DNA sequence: TGCGCCAGCAGCCCACCGGGAGCGGGAAGGTCCCCCTACAATGAGCAGTTCTTC. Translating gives CASSPPGAGRSPYNEQFF.

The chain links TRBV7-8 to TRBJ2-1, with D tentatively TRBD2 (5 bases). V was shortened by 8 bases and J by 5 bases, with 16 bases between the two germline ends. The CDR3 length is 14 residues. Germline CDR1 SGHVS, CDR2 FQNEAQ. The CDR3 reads CASGGIVGDNEQFF. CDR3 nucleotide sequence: TGTGCCAGCGGCGGTATAGTCGGGGACAATGAGCAGTTCTTC. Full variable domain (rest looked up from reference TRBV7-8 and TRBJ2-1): GAGVSQSPRYKVAKRGQDVALRCDPISGHVSLFWYQQALGQGPEFLTYFQNEAQLDKSGLPSDRFFAERPEGSVSTLKIQRTQQEDSAVYLCASGGIVGDNEQFFGPGTRLTVL.

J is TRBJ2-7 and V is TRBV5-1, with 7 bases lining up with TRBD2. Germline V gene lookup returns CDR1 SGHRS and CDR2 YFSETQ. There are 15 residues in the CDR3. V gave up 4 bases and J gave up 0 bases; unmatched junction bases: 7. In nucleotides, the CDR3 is TGCGCCAGCAGCCGAGGAGCGGGGACCTCCTACGAGCAGTACTTC. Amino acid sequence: CASSRGAGTSYEQYF.

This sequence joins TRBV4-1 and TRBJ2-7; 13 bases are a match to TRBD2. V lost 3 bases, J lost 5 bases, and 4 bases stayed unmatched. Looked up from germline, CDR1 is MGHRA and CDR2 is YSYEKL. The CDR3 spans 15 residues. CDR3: CASSQGLAGRNEQYF. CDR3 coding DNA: TGCGCCAGCAGCCAGGGACTAGCGGGAAGAAACGAGCAGTACTTC.

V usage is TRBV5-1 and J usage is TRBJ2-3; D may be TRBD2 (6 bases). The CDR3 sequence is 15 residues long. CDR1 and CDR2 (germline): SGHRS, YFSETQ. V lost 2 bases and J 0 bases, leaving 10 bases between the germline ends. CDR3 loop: CASSFPGTSTDTQYF. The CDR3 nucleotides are TGCGCCAGCAGCTTCCCCGGGACTAGCACAGATACGCAGTATTTT.

CDR3 sequence reads: CASSLADLTDTQYF. DNA for the CDR3: TGTGCCAGCAGTTTAGCGGACCTCACAGATACGCAGTATTTT. This sequence joins TRBV6-6 and TRBJ2-3, with a tentative D call TRBD2 (6 bases). The CDR3 is 14 residues long. Germline V CDR1 and CDR2: MNHNY, SVGAGI (reference sequence). V was clipped by 4 bases and J by 2 bases, with 10 bases between them.

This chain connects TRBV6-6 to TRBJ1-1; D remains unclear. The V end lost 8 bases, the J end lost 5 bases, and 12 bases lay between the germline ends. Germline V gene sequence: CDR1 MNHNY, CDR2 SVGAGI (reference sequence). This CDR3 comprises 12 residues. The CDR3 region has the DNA TGTGCCAGCGCACCCGGGTGGACTGAAGCTTTCTTT. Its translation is CASAPGWTEAFF.